What follows are 26 T cell receptor beta chains derived from one specimen sequenced in a study of blood T cell repertoires in COVID-19. The assay was immunoSEQ multiplex PCR, and TCRdb's table has in-frame clones only and misses some. The table shows about 94,000 clones, with around 87% occurring only once. Sequencing used peripheral blood. The receptor source for this set is a human donor with acute or convalescent COVID-19. The donor label of this sample is uncertain.

The chain combines TRBV9 with TRBJ1-1; TRBD1 matches at 7 bases. Trimming at V came to 3 bases and at J to 10 bases, leaving 12 bases not matched to a gene. This CDR3 is 14 amino acids long. Per germline, CDR1 SGDLS and CDR2 YYNGEE. The CDR3 protein is CASSAAAQGVGAFF. The CDR3 DNA reads as TGTGCCAGCAGCGCTGCGGCCCAGGGGGTAGGAGCTTTCTTT.

The chain employs TRBV7-2 and TRBJ2-6, with TRBD2 identical over 7 bases. Germline V gene lookup returns CDR1 SGHTA and CDR2 FQGNSA. The V gene end was trimmed by 5 bases and the J gene end by 0 bases; junction bases not matched to a gene: 1. The CDR3 length is 15 residues. The CDR3 DNA reads TGTGCCAGCAGCCGCGGGGGCTCTGGGGCCAACGTCCTGACTTTC. Protein: CASSRGGSGANVLTF.

The chain couples TRBV5-1 to TRBJ1-3, with TRBD1 matching 7 bases. The germline V gene encodes CDR1 SGHRS and CDR2 YFSETQ. The CDR3 is 15 residues long. J gave up 0 bases and V 4 bases, and 4 bases lay outside the gene matches. The CDR3 DNA reads as TGCGCCAGCAGCGTAGGGACAGCCTCTGGAAACACCATATATTTT. Protein sequence: CASSVGTASGNTIYF.

This clone was detected only once. The chain is built from TRBV4-2 and TRBJ2-7; 9 nucleotides line up with TRBD2. V trimming: 1 base; J trimming: 1 base; junction bases outside the gene matches: 11. Germline CDR1 reads LGHNA; CDR2 reads YNFKEQ. This CDR3 is built from 18 residues. CDR3 region: CASSQVLRGGRGSYEQYF. The CDR3 DNA reads as TGTGCCAGCAGCCAAGTGTTGCGGGGGGGCCGAGGTTCCTACGAGCAGTACTTC.

This rearrangement joins TRBV2 to TRBJ1-1; TRBD1 matches 9 bases. The CDR3 covers 14 residues. After removal of 3 bases from V and 4 bases from J, the junction contained 3 bases not matched to a gene. Germline CDR1 is SNHLY and CDR2 is FYNNEI. The CDR3 bases are TGTGCCAGCAGTGAGGGGACAGGGTCCACTGAAGCTTTCTTT. It is translated as CASSEGTGSTEAFF. Using reference TRBV2 and TRBJ1-1 for the parts outside the CDR3, the full variable domain is EPEVTQTPSHQVTQMGQEVILRCVPISNHLYFYWYRQILGQKVEFLVSFYNNEISEKSEIFDDQFSVERPDGSNFTLKIRSTKLEDSAMYFCASSEGTGSTEAFFGQGTRLTVV.

This clone has just one count. This chain uses TRBV28 with TRBJ2-7, with 9 bases matching TRBD1. The CDR3 has 14 residues. CDR1 and CDR2 from the germline V gene are MDHEN and SYDVKM. J was trimmed by 3 bases and V by 7 bases; bases with no gene match: 7. CDR3 bases: TGTGCCAGCACCTTTGGGACAGGGAGCTACGAGCAGTACTTC. It yields the protein CASTFGTGSYEQYF.

In its sample, this clone was seen a few times. The chain links TRBV21-1 to TRBJ2-5; TRBD2, the table's D call, lacks a check against the DNA. TRBV21-1 is recorded as a pseudogene. The CDR3 is 15 residues long. The CDR3 here is CASNPSGENQETQYF. The CDR3 DNA is TGTGCCAGCAACCCCAGCGGGGAGAACCAAGAGACCCAGTACTTC.

In DNA form, the CDR3 reads TGTGCCAGCAGCGCAATCGGGACTAGCGGTAACACCGGGGAGCTGTTTTTT. Encoded protein: CASSAIGTSGNTGELFF. The chain links TRBV9 to TRBJ2-2, with 11 bases that match TRBD2. J gave up 2 bases and V 3 bases, and 6 bases lay outside the gene matches. The CDR3 loop spans 17 amino acids. The V gene's germline CDR1 is SGDLS and CDR2 YYNGEE.

As to this clone: The same CDR3 also results from other DNA sequences found in this sample. J is TRBJ1-2 and V is TRBV18, with a weak D call TRBD1 (5 bases). This CDR3 has 13 residues. The germline V and J ends were trimmed by 3 bases and 4 bases, with 9 bases remaining between them. Germline loops: CDR1 KGHSH, CDR2 LQKENI. The CDR3 spells CASSPTDSYGYTF. CDR3 coding DNA: TGTGCCAGCTCACCGACAGACTCCTATGGCTACACCTTC.

The chain joins TRBV2 to TRBJ1-4, with D perhaps matching TRBD1 (6 bases). Trimming took off 7 bases at V and 0 bases at J, with 9 bases between the two ends. CDR1 and CDR2 from the germline V gene are SNHLY and FYNNEI. The CDR3 runs to 14 residues. CDR3 in amino acids: CASKRQATNEKLFF. In nucleotides, the CDR3 is TGTGCCAGCAAAAGACAGGCAACTAATGAAAAACTGTTTTTT.

V usage is TRBV6-5 and J usage is TRBJ1-2; 10 bases agree with TRBD1. The germline V gene encodes CDR1 MNHEY and CDR2 SVGAGI. The CDR3 contains 13 residues. Trimming took 11 bases from V and 5 from J; bases not matched to a gene: 8. CDR3 sequence: CAGTGTGVYGYTF. The CDR3 DNA sequence: TGTGCCGGAACAGGGACAGGGGTATATGGCTACACCTTC.

V is TRBV7-2 and J is TRBJ1-2, with 8 bases fitting TRBD1. Germline trimming cut 4 bases from V and 8 bases from J; bases unmatched to any gene: 6. CDR3 length equals 13 residues. CDR1 and CDR2 (germline): SGHTA, FQGNSA. The DNA for the CDR3 is TGTGCCAGCAGCTCCTCGGACAGGGCGGGCTACACCTTC. It translates to CASSSSDRAGYTF.

CDR3 region: CASSLGQLPDTQYF. As DNA, the CDR3 is TGCGCCAGCAGCTTGGGACAGCTCCCAGATACGCAGTATTTT. V gene TRBV5-1 combines with J gene TRBJ2-3, with D possibly TRBD1 on 5 matching bases. Deletions cut 0 bases from V and 4 bases from J, with 9 bases between. Germline-derived CDR1 and CDR2 are SGHRS and YFSETQ. The CDR3 runs to 14 residues. The full variable domain, its missing parts supplied by reference TRBV5-1 and TRBJ2-3, is KAGVTQTPRYLIKTRGQQVTLSCSPISGHRSVSWYQQTPGQGLQFLFEYFSETQRNKGNFPGRFSGRQFSNSRSEMNVSTLELGDSALYLCASSLGQLPDTQYFGPGTRLTVL.

The genes are TRBV6-2 or TRBV6-3 and TRBJ1-1; D may be TRBD1 (6 bases). The CDR3 has 14 amino acids. Germline CDR1 and CDR2: MNHEY and SVGEGT. V was shortened by 3 bases and J by 4 bases, with 12 bases between the two germline ends. The CDR3 region is CASSYSRTATEAFF. CDR3 bases: TGTGCCAGCAGTTATTCAAGGACAGCCACTGAAGCTTTCTTT.

The rearrangement uses TRBV9 and TRBJ2-7; D is perhaps TRBD2 (5 bases). The CDR3 consists of 14 residues. Germline CDR1 is SGDLS and CDR2 is YYNGEE. V lost 0 bases to trimming and J lost 6 bases, with 13 bases between them. The CDR3: CASSVGMGRGEQYF. The DNA of the CDR3 is TGTGCCAGCAGCGTAGGGATGGGTCGGGGCGAGCAGTACTTC.

The chain employs TRBV5-4 and TRBJ2-1; TRBD1 aligns across 10 bases. The CDR3 has 14 residues. V lost 4 bases to trimming and J lost 6 bases; unmatched junction nucleotides: 4. Germline V gene data show CDR1 as SGHNT and CDR2 as YYREEE (reference sequence). Here the CDR3 reads CASSPGQGGNEQFF. The CDR3, as DNA: TGTGCCAGCAGCCCAGGACAGGGGGGCAATGAGCAGTTCTTC.

The chain joins TRBV6-4 to TRBJ2-3; D is undetermined. The CDR3 is 15 residues long. In germline, CDR1 is MRHNA, CDR2 SNTAGT. The V and J ends lost 1 base and 0 bases respectively, with 8 bases between them. The CDR3 nucleotides are TGTGCCAGCAGTGACTACTATTCTAGCACAGATACGCAGTATTTT. This gives the protein CASSDYYSSTDTQYF.

A single count supports this clone. This chain links TRBV3-1 (or the pseudogene TRBV3-2) with TRBJ2-1, with a weak D call TRBD1 (6 bases). The CDR3 is 15 residues long. Germline lookup yields CDR1 LGHDT and CDR2 YNNKEL (reference sequence). Trimming shortened V by 4 bases and J by 5 bases, and 15 bases separated the two germline ends. In DNA, the CDR3 is TGTGCCAGCAGCCCAGGGGCCGTCTCAAACAATGAGCAGTTCTTC. It specifies CASSPGAVSNNEQFF.

This chain connects TRBV18 to TRBJ2-5; TRBD2 matches at 12 bases. Per germline, CDR1 KGHSH and CDR2 LQKENI. This CDR3 region has 16 residues. J was trimmed by 5 bases and V by 4 bases; bases with no gene match: 8. This CDR3 is CASSLSTSGGPETQYF. The CDR3 nucleotides read TGTGCCAGCTCACTTTCGACTAGCGGGGGTCCTGAGACCCAGTACTTC.

This chain connects TRBV6-2 or TRBV6-3 to TRBJ2-7; the match to TRBD1 covers 9 bases. The CDR3 loop spans 11 amino acids. In germline, CDR1 is MNHEY, CDR2 SVGEGT. V dropped 6 bases and J dropped 11; count of bases not matched to a gene: 5. CDR3 loop: CASSNGDREYF. CDR3 DNA: TGTGCCAGCAGCAATGGGGACAGGGAGTACTTC.

The chain employs TRBV19 and TRBJ2-7, with 12 bases lining up with TRBD2. Germline V gene data show CDR1 as LNHDA and CDR2 as SQIVND (reference sequence). The J segment lost 5 bases and the V segment lost 2 bases, leaving 4 bases of the junction unmatched. The length of the CDR3 is 15 residues. The CDR3, as DNA: TGTGCCAGTAGTATAAGGCTAGCGGGGGGGGACGAGCAGTACTTC. Translation: CASSIRLAGGDEQYF.

The chain links TRBV28 to TRBJ2-2; 10 bases agree with TRBD1. Looked up from germline, CDR1 is MDHEN and CDR2 is SYDVKM. V gave up 5 bases and J gave up 3 bases; unmatched junction bases: 6. The CDR3 loop spans 16 amino acids. The CDR3 loop is CASSTTGTGDTGELFF. DNA for the CDR3: TGTGCCAGCAGTACGACCGGGACAGGGGACACCGGGGAGCTGTTTTTT.

The V and J genes are TRBV19 and TRBJ1-5, with TRBD1 matching over 12 bases. This CDR3 is 14 amino acids long. V was pared by 5 bases and J by 6 bases, with 2 bases of the junction left unmatched. The V gene's germline CDR1 is LNHDA and CDR2 SQIVND (reference sequence). The DNA of the CDR3 is TGTGCCAGTAGTGGGACAGGGGGCGGTCAGCCCCAGCATTTT. Amino acids: CASSGTGGGQPQHF. The full variable domain, its missing parts supplied by reference TRBV19 and TRBJ1-5, is DGGITQSPKYLFRKEGQNVTLSCEQNLNHDAMYWYRQDPGQGLRLIYYSQIVNDFQKGDIAEGYSVSREKKESFPLTVTSAQKNPTAFYLCASSGTGGGQPQHFGDGTRLSIL.

The CDR3 coding sequence is TGTGCCAGCCATACCACAGGGGAAAAGAACACCGGGGAGCTGTTTTTT. Amino acids: CASHTTGEKNTGELFF. This rearrangement joins TRBV28 to TRBJ2-2; 7 bases line up with TRBD1. The CDR3 spans 16 residues. V lost 8 bases and J lost 1; bases outside the gene matches: 10. Germline V lookup: CDR1 MDHEN, CDR2 SYDVKM.

This clone has just a few counts. The chain employs TRBV29-1 and TRBJ2-1, with D possibly TRBD1 on 6 matching bases. Per germline, CDR1 SQVTM and CDR2 ANQGSEA. Trimming removed 3 bases from V and 8 bases from J, with 14 bases in between. The length of the CDR3 is 13 residues. The CDR3, as DNA: TGCAGCGTTGACGACCTACAGGGACATGAGCAGTTCTTC. This gives the protein CSVDDLQGHEQFF.

This clone was observed once. Other DNA sequences within the sample encode an identical CDR3. The rearrangement uses TRBV6-5 and TRBJ2-7; possibly TRBD1 for D (6 bases). The CDR3 runs to 13 residues. Trimming took 5 bases from V and 2 from J, leaving 10 bases between them. Germline-derived CDR1 and CDR2 are MNHEY and SVGAGI. The DNA of the CDR3 is TGTGCCAGCAGTCAGACAGGTACCTACGAGCAGTACTTC. Translation: CASSQTGTYEQYF.